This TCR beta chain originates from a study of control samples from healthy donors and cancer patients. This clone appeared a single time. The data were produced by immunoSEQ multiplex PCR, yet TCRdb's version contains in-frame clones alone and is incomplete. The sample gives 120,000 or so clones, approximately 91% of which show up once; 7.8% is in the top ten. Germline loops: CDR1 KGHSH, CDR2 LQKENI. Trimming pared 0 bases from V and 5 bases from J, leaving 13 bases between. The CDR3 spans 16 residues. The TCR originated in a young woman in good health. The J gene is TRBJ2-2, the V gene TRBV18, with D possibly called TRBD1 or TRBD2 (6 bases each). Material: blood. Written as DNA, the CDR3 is TGTGCCAGCTCACCACCAGGCAGGGGAGGAACCGGGGAGCTGTTTTTT. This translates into CASSPPGRGGTGELFF.